The next 9 T cell receptor beta chains were all read from a single sample in a study of blood T cell repertoires in COVID-19. TCRdb's table, derived via immunoSEQ multiplex PCR, lists solely in-frame clones and lacks some. The profile covers about 230,000 clones, with roughly 84% appearing a single time and approximately 2% taken by the ten largest. The specimen sequenced was peripheral blood. The receptors originated from a man aged 35 to 55 who had recovered from COVID-19.

The chain couples TRBV6-6 to TRBJ1-1; D may be TRBD1 (6 bases). Germline CDR1 is MNHNY and CDR2 is SVGAGI (reference sequence). Trimming took off 4 bases at V and 4 bases at J, with 7 bases between the two ends. CDR3 length: 12 residues. The DNA for the CDR3 is TGTGCCAGCAGTTTACAGGGCACTGAAGCTTTCTTT. Translating gives CASSLQGTEAFF.

This chain joins TRBV27 and TRBJ2-7, with D uncertain. This CDR3 has 14 amino acids. The V end lost 4 bases, the J end lost 0 bases, and 10 bases lay between the germline ends. Germline V gives CDR1 MNHEY, CDR2 SMNVEV (reference sequence). CDR3 residues: CASSSRRSSYEQYF. DNA of the CDR3: TGTGCCAGCAGTTCAAGAAGGAGCTCCTACGAGCAGTACTTC.

The J gene is TRBJ2-1, the V gene TRBV19, with TRBD2 as a possible D gene (5 bases). The CDR3 is 13 amino acids. Germline CDR1 and CDR2: LNHDA and SQIVND (reference sequence). Trimming shortened V by 4 bases and J by 11 bases, and 15 bases separated the two germline ends. For the CDR3, the DNA is TGTGCCAGTAGTAGCGAGATTCGGGGTCAGCAGTTCTTC. Amino acid sequence: CASSSEIRGQQFF.

This clone was found once. The chain combines TRBV6-5 with TRBJ1-1; D is perhaps TRBD1 (5 bases). V gave up 9 bases and J gave up 1 base, with 6 bases separating them. The CDR3 totals 11 residues. Germline assignment: CDR1 MNHEY and CDR2 SVGAGI. The CDR3 region has the DNA TGTGCCAGTACAGGGAACACTGAAGCTTTCTTT. Amino acid sequence: CASTGNTEAFF.

The genes are TRBV5-1 and TRBJ1-2; unclear D gene. CDR1 and CDR2 from the germline V gene are SGHRS and YFSETQ. Trimming stripped 0 bases from V and 3 bases from J, with 9 bases between. The length of the CDR3 is 14 residues. The CDR3 DNA reads as TGCGCCAGCAGCTTGGGTCAGGTTCACTATGGCTACACCTTC. Protein product: CASSLGQVHYGYTF.

The V and J genes are TRBV2 and TRBJ2-1; 11 nucleotides align to TRBD2. CDR3 size: 16 residues. V gave up 6 bases and J gave up 7 bases; unmatched junction bases: 11. Per the germline V gene, CDR1 is SNHLY and CDR2 is FYNNEI. CDR3 in DNA: TGTGCCAGCAGGGACCCAACTAGCGGGAGTCTAAATGAGCAGTTCTTC. Residues: CASRDPTSGSLNEQFF.

CDR3 amino acids: CACSRGQGDSPLHF. The DNA of the CDR3 is TGTGCCTGTTCCCGGGGACAGGGCGATTCACCCCTCCACTTT. This chain uses TRBV19 with TRBJ1-6; 9 nucleotides line up with TRBD1. The CDR3 contains 14 residues. Unmatched junction bases numbered 10, after V lost 11 bases and J lost 8 bases. CDR1 and CDR2 from the germline V gene are LNHDA and SQIVND (reference sequence). Combining the CDR3 with reference TRBV19 and TRBJ1-6 gives the whole variable domain DGGITQSPKYLFRKEGQNVTLSCEQNLNHDAMYWYRQDPGQGLRLIYYSQIVNDFQKGDIAEGYSVSREKKESFPLTVTSAQKNPTAFYLCACSRGQGDSPLHFGNGTRLTVT.

This rearrangement joins TRBV6-5 to TRBJ1-2; tentative D call: TRBD1 (6 bases). V was clipped by 6 bases and J by 7 bases, with 12 bases between them. CDR1 is MNHEY and CDR2 is SVGAGI in the germline V gene. This CDR3 has 12 residues. CDR3 bases: TGTGCCAGCAGGAGGACAGAGAGTGGCTACACCTTC. Translated: CASRRTESGYTF.

The rearrangement joins TRBV10-3 to TRBJ1-1; D is ambiguous. V lost 3 bases, J lost 3 bases, and 14 bases lay in between. Looked up from germline, CDR1 is ENHRY and CDR2 is SYGVKD. The length of the CDR3 is 15 residues. The CDR3 bases are TGTGCCATCAGTGAAATTGACCGGGTGGACACTGAAGCTTTCTTT. This translates into CAISEIDRVDTEAFF.